The next 27 T cell receptor beta chains were all read from a single sample in a study of CD8+ T cells in alopecia areata. As the sequencing template, cDNA was produced by extracting RNA and reverse transcribing it. Some clones are missing from TCRdb's copy, which holds only in-frame ones; the method was immunoSEQ multiplex PCR. The table includes 200,000 or so clones, roughly 57% detected once. The source was CD4+ T cells sorted from blood, collected at week 0. The receptor set was obtained from a human donor with alopecia areata.

CDR3 amino acids: CSVVGRVWTEAFF. In nucleotides, the CDR3 is TGCAGCGTTGTCGGCAGGGTGTGGACTGAAGCTTTCTTT. The V call is TRBV29-1, the J call TRBJ1-1, with D possibly being TRBD1 (5 bases). V was shortened by 4 bases and J by 5 bases, with 14 bases between the two germline ends. CDR1 and CDR2 from the germline V gene are SQVTM and ANQGSEA. The CDR3 has 13 residues.

This chain connects TRBV7-9 to TRBJ1-1; 7 nucleotides align to TRBD1. Germline V CDR1 and CDR2: SEHNR, FQNEAQ (reference sequence). This CDR3 comprises 13 residues. V dropped 5 bases and J dropped 8; count of bases not matched to a gene: 8. As DNA, the CDR3 is TGTGCCAGCAGCATAAGAAGGGACAGAGAAGCTTTCTTT. Translated, it gives CASSIRRDREAFF. The whole variable domain, filled in from reference TRBV7-9 and TRBJ1-1, reads DTGVSQNPRHKITKRGQNVTFRCDPISEHNRLYWYRQTLGQGPEFLTYFQNEAQLEKSRLLSDRFSAERPKGSFSTLEIQRTEQGDSAMYLCASSIRRDREAFFGQGTRLTVV.

This chain uses TRBV30 with TRBJ1-5; TRBD1 might be the D (5 bases). Germline V CDR1 and CDR2: GTSNPN, SVGIG (reference sequence). Trimming took 5 bases from V and 11 from J, leaving 16 bases between them. CDR3 length: 12 amino acids. DNA for the CDR3: TGTGCCTGGCGGGAGGTCGCGGGGGCCCAGCATTTT. Its translation is CAWREVAGAQHF.

This clone was seen once. This chain joins TRBV9 and TRBJ2-2; a weak D match, TRBD2 (6 bases). CDR3 size: 16 residues. Germline CDR1 is SGDLS and CDR2 is YYNGEE. V was cut by 0 bases and J by 3 bases, with 12 bases left in between. CDR3 protein: CASSVGARGDTGELFF. The CDR3, as DNA: TGTGCCAGCAGCGTAGGAGCGCGGGGTGACACCGGGGAGCTGTTTTTT.

The J gene is TRBJ2-1, the V gene TRBV5-6; tentative D call: TRBD1 (6 bases). The V and J ends lost 1 base and 9 bases respectively, with 11 bases between them. The CDR3 length is 13 residues. Germline loops: CDR1 SGHDT, CDR2 YYEEEE. CDR3 nucleotides: TGTGCCAGCAGCTTGAGTGCAGGGGCTGAGCAGTTCTTC. Translating gives CASSLSAGAEQFF. The variable domain in full, with the rest retrieved from reference TRBV5-6 and TRBJ2-1, is DAGVTQSPTHLIKTRGQQVTLRCSPKSGHDTVSWYQQALGQGPQFIFQYYEEEERQRGNFPDRFSGHQFPNYSSELNVNALLLGDSALYLCASSLSAGAEQFFGPGTRLTVL.

The chain couples TRBV5-6 to TRBJ1-1, with D maybe TRBD1 (6 bases). The CDR3 is 13 residues long. Germline CDR1 SGHDT, CDR2 YYEEEE. The V end lost 4 bases, the J end lost 5 bases, and 12 bases lay between the germline ends. CDR3 bases: TGTGCCAGCAGCCAATACAGGGTAACTGAAGCTTTCTTT. Translation gives CASSQYRVTEAFF.

The V gene is TRBV19, the J gene TRBJ2-5; perhaps TRBD1 as D (7 bases). The CDR3 runs to 16 residues. Germline V CDR1 and CDR2: LNHDA, SQIVND (reference sequence). The V end was cut by 5 bases, the J end by 4 bases, with 20 bases between. The CDR3 DNA reads as TGTGCCAGTAGTCCCACCGGAGGGGGCCTCGGAGAGACCCAGTACTTC. The encoded protein is CASSPTGGGLGETQYF.

The chain links TRBV11-2 to TRBJ1-4, with D perhaps TRBD1 (5 bases). The germline CDR1 and CDR2 sequences are SGHAT and FQNNGV. Trimming pared 6 bases from V and 3 bases from J, leaving 14 bases between. This CDR3 contains 15 residues. The CDR3 DNA follows: TGTGCCAGCAGGCAGGGATCTGGAGCTAATGAAAAACTGTTTTTT. It codes for CASRQGSGANEKLFF.

The V call is TRBV30, the J call TRBJ2-7, with D unresolved. Deletions cut 0 bases from V and 3 bases from J, with 12 bases between. CDR1 and CDR2 from the germline V gene are GTSNPN and SVGIG (reference sequence). CDR3 size: 14 residues. CDR3 sequence: CAWSVLNHRYEQYF. For the CDR3, the DNA is TGTGCCTGGAGTGTACTGAATCACCGCTACGAGCAGTACTTC.

This rearrangement joins TRBV4-1 to TRBJ2-7, with TRBD2 as a possible D gene (7 bases). V was cut by 1 base and J by 6 bases, with 25 bases left in between. Germline CDR1 reads MGHRA; CDR2 reads YSYEKL. The CDR3 runs to 18 residues. For the CDR3, the DNA is TGCGCCAGCAGCCAAGGTTCTGGGGCAGGGGACTACCTCGGCGAGCAGTACTTC. This codes for CASSQGSGAGDYLGEQYF.

The chain is built from TRBV15 and TRBJ1-1, with a weak D call TRBD1 (5 bases). Germline CDR1 is LNHNV and CDR2 is YYDKDF (reference sequence). This CDR3 is 14 amino acids long. Between the trimmed V and J ends, which lost 1 base and 5 bases, there was a span of 11 bases. The CDR3 nucleotides read TGTGCCACCAGCAGAGGCGTGGGGGGGACTGAAGCTTTCTTT. Protein sequence: CATSRGVGGTEAFF.

V and J are TRBV9 and TRBJ2-3; TRBD2 is a possible D gene (6 bases). Germline assignment: CDR1 SGDLS and CDR2 YYNGEE. The V and J ends lost 0 bases and 2 bases respectively, with 13 bases between them. CDR3 length: 16 residues. CDR3 bases: TGTGCCAGCAGCGTAGACCGGGGGTGGAACACAGATACGCAGTATTTT. Translation: CASSVDRGWNTDTQYF.

The V call is TRBV30, the J call TRBJ1-2; the match to TRBD1 covers 7 bases. V was pared by 3 bases and J by 8 bases, with 9 bases of the junction left unmatched. The germline V gene encodes CDR1 GTSNPN and CDR2 SVGIG (reference sequence). The CDR3 loop spans 13 amino acids. This chain's CDR3 is CAWRPRQGSGYTF. The CDR3 DNA follows: TGTGCCTGGAGACCCCGACAGGGATCCGGCTACACCTTC.

The genes are TRBV6-5 and TRBJ2-5; D is unclear. Germline CDR1 MNHEY, CDR2 SVGAGI. CDR3 length: 15 residues. Trimming removed 2 bases from V and 4 bases from J, with 14 bases in between. CDR3 sequence reads: CASSYDTNGRETQYF. CDR3 DNA: TGTGCCAGCAGTTACGACACCAACGGGCGAGAGACCCAGTACTTC.

V is TRBV28 and J is TRBJ1-5; 7 nucleotides agree with TRBD1. Losses at the gene ends were 5 bases for V and 0 bases for J; bases not matched to a gene: 1. This CDR3 spans 14 amino acids. Germline V lookup: CDR1 MDHEN, CDR2 SYDVKM. The CDR3 here is CASSRDSSNQPQHF. CDR3 coding DNA: TGTGCCAGCAGTCGGGACAGTAGCAATCAGCCCCAGCATTTT.

This clone has just one count. CDR3 in DNA: TGTGCCAGCAGTAGGGGATCCATGAACACTGAAGCTTTCTTT. Its translation: CASSRGSMNTEAFF. The V and J genes are TRBV27 and TRBJ1-1; D is possibly TRBD1 (5 bases). The CDR3 spans 14 residues. Between the trimmed V and J ends, which lost 5 bases and 0 bases, there was a span of 10 bases. From germline, CDR1 is MNHEY and CDR2 SMNVEV (reference sequence).

V and J are TRBV27 and TRBJ2-5; D is undetermined. The CDR3 covers 14 residues. The germline V gene encodes CDR1 MNHEY and CDR2 SMNVEV (reference sequence). V was clipped by 4 bases and J by 2 bases, with 11 bases between them. CDR3 coding DNA: TGTGCCAGCAGTTCGGAATACCCGCAAGAGACCCAGTACTTC. It specifies CASSSEYPQETQYF.

The CDR3: CASSLVGLAGGPTWELFF. DNA of the CDR3: TGCGCCAGCAGCCTTGTAGGACTAGCGGGAGGGCCGACGTGGGAGCTGTTTTTT. The rearrangement uses TRBV4-1 and TRBJ2-2; 15 nucleotides match TRBD2. The CDR3 is made up of 18 amino acids. Germline V lookup: CDR1 MGHRA, CDR2 YSYEKL. The trim removed 4 bases at V and 9 bases at J, leaving 12 bases unmatched.

V usage is TRBV6-5 and J usage is TRBJ2-1; D gene unclear. The CDR3 totals 13 residues. CDR1 is MNHEY and CDR2 is SVGAGI in the germline V gene. The germline V and J ends were trimmed by 2 bases and 6 bases, with 8 bases remaining between them. In DNA, the CDR3 is TGTGCCAGCAGTTACCCTAGAGGCAATGAGCAGTTCTTC. Amino acids: CASSYPRGNEQFF.

This clone was seen only a few times. This sequence joins TRBV29-1 and TRBJ1-2; D gene ambiguous. CDR1 is SQVTM and CDR2 is ANQGSEA in the germline V gene. Trimming removed 7 bases at V and 5 bases at J, with 11 bases between. The CDR3 has 11 residues. As DNA, the CDR3 is TGCAGCGCCCAGGTCCTTTATGGCTACACCTTC. Translation: CSAQVLYGYTF. The entire variable domain, with the rest obtained from reference TRBV29-1 and TRBJ1-2, is as follows: SAVISQKPSRDICQRGTSLTIQCQVDSQVTMMFWYRQQPGQSLTLIATANQGSEATYESGFVIDKFPISRPNLTFSTLTVSNMSPEDSSIYLCSAQVLYGYTFGSGTRLTVV.

The rearrangement links TRBV29-1 to TRBJ1-2, with TRBD1 matching 9 bases. CDR3 length: 12 amino acids. Trimming at V came to 6 bases and at J to 7 bases, leaving 6 bases not matched to a gene. Germline V gene lookup returns CDR1 SQVTM and CDR2 ANQGSEA. The CDR3 DNA reads as TGCAGCGTGGACGGACAGGGGTTTGGCTACACCTTC. This codes for CSVDGQGFGYTF. Drawing the rest from reference TRBV29-1 and TRBJ1-2, the complete variable domain is SAVISQKPSRDICQRGTSLTIQCQVDSQVTMMFWYRQQPGQSLTLIATANQGSEATYESGFVIDKFPISRPNLTFSTLTVSNMSPEDSSIYLCSVDGQGFGYTFGSGTRLTVV.

V is TRBV5-1 and J is TRBJ1-2; TRBD1 aligns across 10 bases. This CDR3 has 16 amino acids. The V gene end was trimmed by 4 bases and the J gene end by 7 bases; junction bases not matched to a gene: 13. Germline V CDR1 and CDR2: SGHRS, YFSETQ. The DNA for the CDR3 is TGCGCCAGCAGCCGAACGACAGGGGGCGCTGACGGTGGCTACACCTTC. Protein product: CASSRTTGGADGGYTF.

J is TRBJ2-3 and V is TRBV9, with D possibly called TRBD1 or TRBD2 (5 bases each). The ends were cut back, 1 base at V and 0 bases at J, with 12 bases in the middle. The CDR3 consists of 16 residues. From germline, CDR1 is SGDLS and CDR2 YYNGEE. CDR3 nucleotide sequence: TGTGCCAGCAGCGTAAATGAGGGGTTTAGCACAGATACGCAGTATTTT. As protein: CASSVNEGFSTDTQYF.

V is TRBV10-3 and J is TRBJ2-1, with 8 bases aligning to TRBD2. The CDR3 is 13 amino acids. Per germline, CDR1 ENHRY and CDR2 SYGVKD. V lost 11 bases to trimming and J lost 8 bases; unmatched junction nucleotides: 11. The CDR3 coding sequence is TGTGCCGCCCGCGGACTAGCAGTCTATGAGCAGTTCTTC. Its protein product is CAARGLAVYEQFF.

In this sample, this clone turned up a few times. The chain joins TRBV10-3 to TRBJ2-7, with TRBD2 identical over 8 bases. J was trimmed by 2 bases and V by 8 bases; bases with no gene match: 5. The CDR3 covers 13 residues. Germline values: CDR1 ENHRY, CDR2 SYGVKD. The CDR3 protein is CAIASGSTYEQYF. The DNA for the CDR3 is TGTGCCATCGCTAGCGGGTCAACCTACGAGCAGTACTTC.

Only a few counts were recorded for this clone. This rearrangement joins TRBV6-5 to TRBJ2-3; no reliable D call. The CDR3 extends over 13 amino acids. Looked up from germline, CDR1 is MNHEY and CDR2 is SVGAGI. V lost 4 bases and J 4 bases, leaving 9 bases between the germline ends. CDR3 sequence reads: CASSFYRADTQYF. CDR3 in DNA: TGTGCCAGCAGTTTCTACAGAGCAGATACGCAGTATTTT.

The chain links TRBV29-1 to TRBJ1-3; D remains unclear. Per the germline V gene, CDR1 is SQVTM and CDR2 is ANQGSEA. The CDR3 is made up of 12 amino acids. Trimming took off 7 bases at V and 0 bases at J, with 7 bases between the two ends. CDR3 sequence reads: CSAMSSGNTIYF. CDR3 nucleotides: TGCAGCGCTATGAGCTCTGGAAACACCATATATTTT.